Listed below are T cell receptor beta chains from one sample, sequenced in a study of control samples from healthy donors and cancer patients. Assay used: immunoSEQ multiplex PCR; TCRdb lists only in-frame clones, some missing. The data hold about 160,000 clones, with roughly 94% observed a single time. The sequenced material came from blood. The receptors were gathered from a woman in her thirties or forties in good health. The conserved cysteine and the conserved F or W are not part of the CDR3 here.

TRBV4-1	ASSQSGQGRANQPQH
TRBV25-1	ASSDGPGRQPQH
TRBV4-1	ASSRNSGNTGELF
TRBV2	ASSAGQGNQPQH
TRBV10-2	ASSESGGLAGGELF
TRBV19	ASSIRERGGNQPQH
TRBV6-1	ASSEAEGYGYT
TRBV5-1	ASSSDRPGANVLT
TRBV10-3	AIQDSAYEQY
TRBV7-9	ASSLGGQGGEQY
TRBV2	ASSEGVRNEKLF
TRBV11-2	ASSLAGGPLPYEQY
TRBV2	ASRYPPGQGPNTEAF
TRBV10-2	ASSERPAANTIYEQY
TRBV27	ASSPDKGLYGYT
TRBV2	ARTSRVFSYNEQF
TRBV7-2	ASSLAVRRGYNEQF
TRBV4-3	ASSQGYRVRGRSYEQY
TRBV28	ASRPGSGTGSYNEQF
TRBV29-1	SVGAGGNTEAF
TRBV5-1	ASSPRLGDGYT
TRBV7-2	ASSLDILGHQPQH